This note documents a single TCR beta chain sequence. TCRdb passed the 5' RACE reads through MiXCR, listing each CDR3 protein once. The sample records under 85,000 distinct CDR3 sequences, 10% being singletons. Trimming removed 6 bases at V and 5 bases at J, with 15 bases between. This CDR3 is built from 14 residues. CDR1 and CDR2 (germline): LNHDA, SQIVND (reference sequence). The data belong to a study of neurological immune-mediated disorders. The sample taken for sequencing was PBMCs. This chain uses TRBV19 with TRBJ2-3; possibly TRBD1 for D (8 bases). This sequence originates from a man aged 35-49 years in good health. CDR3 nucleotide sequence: TGTGCCAGTAGGAACAGGGGGGGACAAGATACGCAGTATTTT. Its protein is CASRNRGGQDTQYF.